These 13 T cell receptor beta chains share one sample of origin, sequenced in a study of blood T cells in healthy people across ages. For the second PCR, which ran for about 7 to 11 cycles, a sample-barcoded 5' primer and a J-beta primer mix were used. A single record per CDR3 protein comes from TCRdb applying MiXCR to the 5' RACE reads. The repertoire holds about 1.4 million distinct CDR3 sequences, around 59% seen once, with 6.7% in the top ten. Sequencing used blood. All receptors come from a man aged 18 to 30 in good health.

The chain links TRBV7-9 to TRBJ2-4; 14 bases line up with TRBD2. Germline V gene data show CDR1 as SEHNR and CDR2 as FQNEAQ (reference sequence). CDR3 length: 19 residues. V lost 5 bases to trimming and J lost 1 base; unmatched junction nucleotides: 10. The CDR3 loop reads CASSTRTSGGRTAKNIQYF. The CDR3, as DNA: TGTGCCAGCAGCACCCGGACTAGCGGGGGGCGAACGGCCAAAAACATTCAGTACTTC.

The chain has TRBV20-1 and TRBJ1-2; D is undetermined. This CDR3 is built from 13 residues. Germline V gene sequence: CDR1 DFQATT, CDR2 SNEGSKA (reference sequence). Trimming removed 2 bases from V and 4 bases from J, with 11 bases in between. CDR3 nucleotide sequence: TGCAGTGCTAGACCCTCTGCTGGCTATGGCTACACCTTC. Protein product: CSARPSAGYGYTF.

The chain uses TRBV4-3 and TRBJ1-3; no reliable D call. Germline V CDR1 and CDR2: LGHNA, YSLEER. The CDR3 contains 16 residues. Trimming took 5 bases from V and 0 from J, leaving 14 bases between them. The CDR3 DNA follows: TGCGCCAGCAGCGAAAGCACCGGCAGCTCTGGAAACACCATATATTTT. Protein product: CASSESTGSSGNTIYF.

The genes are TRBV20-1 and TRBJ1-4; 7 positions match TRBD1. In germline, CDR1 is DFQATT, CDR2 SNEGSKA (reference sequence). The CDR3 covers 13 residues. J gave up 8 bases and V 3 bases, and 6 bases lay outside the gene matches. CDR3 nucleotide sequence: TGCAGTGCTAGGGAGGGGGCTAGGGAAAAACTGTTTTTT. It codes for CSAREGAREKLFF.

This chain connects TRBV7-2 to TRBJ1-2; D is possibly TRBD1 (6 bases). CDR1 is SGHTA and CDR2 is FQGNSA in the germline V gene. The CDR3 has 15 residues. V was shortened by 0 bases and J by 2 bases, with 10 bases between the two germline ends. CDR3 region: CASSLAEGGNYGYTF. CDR3 sequence (DNA): TGTGCCAGCAGCTTAGCGGAGGGGGGGAACTATGGCTACACCTTC.

The chain employs TRBV20-1 and TRBJ2-3, with 8 bases that match TRBD2. The V segment lost 3 bases and the J segment 14 bases; nucleotides outside the gene matches: 13. The CDR3 spans 13 residues. Germline V lookup: CDR1 DFQATT, CDR2 SNEGSKA (reference sequence). CDR3 sequence: CSASLVQGTSRYF. As DNA, the CDR3 is TGCAGTGCTAGCCTCGTTCAGGGGACTAGTCGGTATTTT.

The chain carries TRBV29-1 and TRBJ2-5; D uncertain. The J call could be wrong; TRBJ2-7 is a better fit for the DNA end. The CDR3 is made up of 10 amino acids. Germline values: CDR1 SQVTM, CDR2 ANQGSEA. The CDR3 DNA is TGCAGCGTTTTTGCCCACGAGCAGTACTTC. It yields the protein CSVFAHEQYF.

This clonotype showed up just once. This chain uses TRBV7-9 with TRBJ1-1; D may be TRBD1 (6 bases). The CDR3 is 16 amino acids. CDR1 is SEHNR and CDR2 is FQNEAQ in the germline V gene (reference sequence). The ends were cut back, 6 bases at V and 1 base at J, with 18 bases in the middle. The CDR3, as DNA: TGTGCCAGCAGTCGTCCCCGACGGGACACGAACACTGAAGCTTTCTTT. It specifies CASSRPRRDTNTEAFF.

The chain combines TRBV5-1 with TRBJ2-7; D not resolved. This CDR3 contains 14 residues. V was trimmed by 3 bases and J by 2 bases, leaving 12 bases between them. Germline V gene sequence: CDR1 SGHRS, CDR2 YFSETQ. CDR3 bases: TGCGCCAGCAGCTCAACAGCCCCTACCTACGAGCAGTACTTC. As protein: CASSSTAPTYEQYF.

The chain is built from TRBV12-3 or TRBV12-4 and TRBJ2-7, with a weak D call TRBD1 (5 bases). The CDR3 is 13 amino acids. V was clipped by 5 bases and J by 5 bases, with 13 bases between them. CDR3 in DNA: TGTGCCAGCAGTGTATTCAGGGTGGACGAGCAGTACTTC. Encoded protein: CASSVFRVDEQYF.

In this sample, this clonotype turned up a few times. The J gene is TRBJ2-7, the V gene TRBV11-2; TRBD1 matches at 8 bases. The CDR3 loop spans 15 amino acids. V trimming: 2 bases; J trimming: 6 bases; junction bases outside the gene matches: 9. CDR1 and CDR2 (germline): SGHAT, FQNNGV. The CDR3 region has the DNA TGTGCCAGCAGCTTACTCGGACAGGGCTTACCCGAGCAGTACTTC. It yields the protein CASSLLGQGLPEQYF.

This sequence joins TRBV11-2 and TRBJ2-5, with 10 nucleotides matching TRBD2. The CDR3 has 14 amino acids. V gave up 4 bases and J gave up 7 bases; unmatched junction bases: 6. Germline assignment: CDR1 SGHAT and CDR2 FQNNGV. The CDR3: CASSSLAGAGTQYF. CDR3 sequence (DNA): TGTGCCAGCAGCTCCCTAGCGGGGGCGGGGACCCAGTACTTC.

In this sample, this clonotype turned up once. Here the CDR3 reads CASSQGQGRGGNTIYF. Written as DNA, the CDR3 is TGTGCCAGCAGCCAAGGACAGGGGAGGGGAGGAAACACCATATATTTT. The chain carries TRBV6-6 and TRBJ1-3; 9 nucleotides line up with TRBD1. CDR3 length: 16 residues. With 6 bases clipped from V and 4 bases from J, the junction kept 10 bases outside the gene matches. Looked up from germline, CDR1 is MNHNY and CDR2 is SVGAGI (reference sequence).